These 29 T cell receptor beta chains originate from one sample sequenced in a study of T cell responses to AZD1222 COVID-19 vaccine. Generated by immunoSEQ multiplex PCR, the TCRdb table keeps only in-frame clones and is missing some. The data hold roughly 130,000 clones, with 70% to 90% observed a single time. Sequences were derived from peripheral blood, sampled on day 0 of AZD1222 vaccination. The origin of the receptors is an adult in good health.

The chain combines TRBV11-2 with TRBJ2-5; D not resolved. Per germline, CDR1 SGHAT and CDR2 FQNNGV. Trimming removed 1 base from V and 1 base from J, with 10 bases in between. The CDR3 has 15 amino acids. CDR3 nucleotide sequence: TGTGCCAGCAGCTTAGGTGACGTCTTCCAAGAGACCCAGTACTTC. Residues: CASSLGDVFQETQYF.

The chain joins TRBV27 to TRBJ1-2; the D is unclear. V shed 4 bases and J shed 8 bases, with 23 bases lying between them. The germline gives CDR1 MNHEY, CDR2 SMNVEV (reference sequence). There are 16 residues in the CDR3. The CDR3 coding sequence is TGTGCCAGCAGTTCTAAGTCGGACCCCTGGGTTCGGGGCTACACCTTC. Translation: CASSSKSDPWVRGYTF.

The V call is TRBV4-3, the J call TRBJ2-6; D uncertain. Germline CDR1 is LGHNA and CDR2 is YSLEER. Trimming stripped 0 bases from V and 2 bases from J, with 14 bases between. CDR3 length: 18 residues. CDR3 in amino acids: CASSQELVQMAGANVLTF. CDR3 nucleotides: TGCGCCAGCAGCCAAGAGTTAGTGCAAATGGCTGGGGCCAACGTCCTGACTTTC.

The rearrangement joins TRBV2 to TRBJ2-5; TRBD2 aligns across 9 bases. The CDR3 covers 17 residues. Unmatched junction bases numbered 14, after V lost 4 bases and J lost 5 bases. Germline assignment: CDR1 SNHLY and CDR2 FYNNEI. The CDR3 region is CASSVISGSLSGETQYF. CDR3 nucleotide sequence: TGTGCCAGCAGTGTGATTAGCGGGAGCCTTTCCGGGGAGACCCAGTACTTC.

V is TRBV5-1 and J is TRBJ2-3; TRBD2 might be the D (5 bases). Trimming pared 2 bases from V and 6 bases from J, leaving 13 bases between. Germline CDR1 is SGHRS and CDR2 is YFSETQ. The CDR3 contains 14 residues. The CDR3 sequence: CASSFSDPVDTQYF. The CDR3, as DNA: TGCGCCAGCAGCTTTAGCGATCCAGTGGATACGCAGTATTTT.

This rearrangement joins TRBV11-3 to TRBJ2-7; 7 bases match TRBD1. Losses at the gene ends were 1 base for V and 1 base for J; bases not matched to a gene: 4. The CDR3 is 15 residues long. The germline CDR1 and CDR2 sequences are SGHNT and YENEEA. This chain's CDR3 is CASSLVGTESYEQYF. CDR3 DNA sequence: TGTGCCAGCAGCTTAGTCGGGACAGAATCCTACGAGCAGTACTTC.

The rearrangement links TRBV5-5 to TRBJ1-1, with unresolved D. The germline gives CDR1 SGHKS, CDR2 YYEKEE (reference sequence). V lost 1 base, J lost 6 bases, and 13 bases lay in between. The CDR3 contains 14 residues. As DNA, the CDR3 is TGTGCCAGCAGCTTGAACGGGCTTGACGCTGAAGCTTTCTTT. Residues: CASSLNGLDAEAFF. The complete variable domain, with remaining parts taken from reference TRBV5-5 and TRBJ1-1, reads DAGVTQSPTHLIKTRGQQVTLRCSPISGHKSVSWYQQVLGQGPQFIFQYYEKEERGRGNFPDRFSARQFPNYSSELNVNALLLGDSALYLCASSLNGLDAEAFFGQGTRLTVV.

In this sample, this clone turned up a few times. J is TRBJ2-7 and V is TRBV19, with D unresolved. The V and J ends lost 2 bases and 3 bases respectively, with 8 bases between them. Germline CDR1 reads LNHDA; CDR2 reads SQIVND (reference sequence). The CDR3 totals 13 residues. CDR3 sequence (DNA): TGTGCCAGTAGTATAAGTCTGTACTACGAGCAGTACTTC. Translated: CASSISLYYEQYF.

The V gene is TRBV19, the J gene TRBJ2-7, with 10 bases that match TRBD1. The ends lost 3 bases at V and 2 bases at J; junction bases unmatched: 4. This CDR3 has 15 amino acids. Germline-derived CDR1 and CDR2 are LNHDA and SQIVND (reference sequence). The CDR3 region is CASSIHGQGAYEQYF. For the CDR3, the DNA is TGTGCCAGTAGTATTCATGGACAGGGGGCCTACGAGCAGTACTTC.

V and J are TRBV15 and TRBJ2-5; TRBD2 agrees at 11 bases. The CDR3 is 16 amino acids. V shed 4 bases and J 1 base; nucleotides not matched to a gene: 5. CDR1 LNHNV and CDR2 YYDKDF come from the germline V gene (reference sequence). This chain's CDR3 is CATSTLAGVVQETQYF. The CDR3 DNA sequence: TGTGCCACCAGCACACTAGCGGGAGTTGTCCAAGAGACCCAGTACTTC.

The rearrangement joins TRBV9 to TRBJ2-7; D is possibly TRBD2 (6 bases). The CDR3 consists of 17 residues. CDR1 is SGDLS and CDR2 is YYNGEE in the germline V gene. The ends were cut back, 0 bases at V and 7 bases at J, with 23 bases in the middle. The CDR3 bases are TGTGCCAGCAGCGTAGATCCCCCGGGAGCATTTAAGTCGGAGCAGTACTTC. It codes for CASSVDPPGAFKSEQYF.

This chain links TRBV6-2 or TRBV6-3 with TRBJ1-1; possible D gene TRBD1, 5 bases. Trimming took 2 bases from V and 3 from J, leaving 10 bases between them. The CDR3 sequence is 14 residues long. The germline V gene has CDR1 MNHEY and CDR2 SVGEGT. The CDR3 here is CASSYRGWDTEAFF. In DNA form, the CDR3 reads TGTGCCAGCAGTTACAGGGGCTGGGACACTGAAGCTTTCTTT.

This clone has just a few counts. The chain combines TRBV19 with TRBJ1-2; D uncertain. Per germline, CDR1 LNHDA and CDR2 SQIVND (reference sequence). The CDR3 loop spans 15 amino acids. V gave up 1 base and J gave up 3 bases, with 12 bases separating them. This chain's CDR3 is CASSIGTPSYYGYTF. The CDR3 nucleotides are TGTGCCAGTAGTATAGGGACCCCCTCCTACTATGGCTACACCTTC. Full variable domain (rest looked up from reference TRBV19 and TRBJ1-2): DGGITQSPKYLFRKEGQNVTLSCEQNLNHDAMYWYRQDPGQGLRLIYYSQIVNDFQKGDIAEGYSVSREKKESFPLTVTSAQKNPTAFYLCASSIGTPSYYGYTFGSGTRLTVV.

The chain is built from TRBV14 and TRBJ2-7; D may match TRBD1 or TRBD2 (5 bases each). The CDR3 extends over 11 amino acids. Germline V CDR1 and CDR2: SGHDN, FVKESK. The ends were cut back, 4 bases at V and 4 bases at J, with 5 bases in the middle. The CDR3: CASSRGYEQYF. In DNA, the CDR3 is TGTGCCAGCAGCCGGGGGTACGAGCAGTACTTC.

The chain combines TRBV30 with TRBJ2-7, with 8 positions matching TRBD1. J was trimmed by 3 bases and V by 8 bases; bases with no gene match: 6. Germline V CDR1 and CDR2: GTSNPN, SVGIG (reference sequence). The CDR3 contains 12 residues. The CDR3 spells CASSTGGYEQYF. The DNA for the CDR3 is TGTGCCAGCTCTACAGGGGGCTACGAGCAGTACTTC.

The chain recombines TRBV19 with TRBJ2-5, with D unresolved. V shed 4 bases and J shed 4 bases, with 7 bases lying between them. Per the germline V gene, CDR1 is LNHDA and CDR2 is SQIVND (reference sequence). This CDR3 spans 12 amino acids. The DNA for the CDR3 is TGTGCCAGTAGTAGTCTCGGAGAGACCCAGTACTTC. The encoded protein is CASSSLGETQYF.

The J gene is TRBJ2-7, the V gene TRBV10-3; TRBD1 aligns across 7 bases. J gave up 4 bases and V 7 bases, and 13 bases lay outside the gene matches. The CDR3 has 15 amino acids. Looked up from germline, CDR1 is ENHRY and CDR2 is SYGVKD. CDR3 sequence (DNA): TGTGCCATCAAGAAGGCCACTCAGGGGGTTTACGAGCAGTACTTC. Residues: CAIKKATQGVYEQYF.

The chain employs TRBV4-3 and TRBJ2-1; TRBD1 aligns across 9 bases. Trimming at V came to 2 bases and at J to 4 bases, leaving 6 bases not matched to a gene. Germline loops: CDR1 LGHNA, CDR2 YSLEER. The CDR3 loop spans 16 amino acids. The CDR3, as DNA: TGCGCCAGCAGCCAAAGTGGGGACAGGGCTTACAATGAGCAGTTCTTC. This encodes CASSQSGDRAYNEQFF.

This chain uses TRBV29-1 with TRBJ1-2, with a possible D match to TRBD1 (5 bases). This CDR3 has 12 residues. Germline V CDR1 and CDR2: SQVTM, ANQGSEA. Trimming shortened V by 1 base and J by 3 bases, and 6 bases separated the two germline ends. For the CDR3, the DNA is TGCAGCGTTGAAGGGACACACTATGGCTACACCTTC. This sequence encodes CSVEGTHYGYTF.

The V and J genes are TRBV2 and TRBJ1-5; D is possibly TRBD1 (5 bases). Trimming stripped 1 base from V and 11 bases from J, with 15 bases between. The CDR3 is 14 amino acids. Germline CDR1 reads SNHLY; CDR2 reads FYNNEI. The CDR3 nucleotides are TGTGCCAGCAGTGAAGATAGATATTCCAGGGCCCAGCATTTT. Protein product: CASSEDRYSRAQHF.

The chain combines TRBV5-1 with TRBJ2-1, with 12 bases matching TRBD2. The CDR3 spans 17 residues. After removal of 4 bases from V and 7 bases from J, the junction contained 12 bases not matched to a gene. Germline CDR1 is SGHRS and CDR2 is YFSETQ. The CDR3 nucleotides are TGCGCCAGCAGCCCGGGACCTTCTAGCGGGAGGGAAAATGAGCAGTTCTTC. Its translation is CASSPGPSSGRENEQFF.

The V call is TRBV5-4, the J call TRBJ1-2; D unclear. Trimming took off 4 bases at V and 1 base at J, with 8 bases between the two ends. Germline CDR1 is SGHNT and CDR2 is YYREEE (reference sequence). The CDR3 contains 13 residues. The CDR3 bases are TGTGCCAGCAGCCTGGCCGTTAACTATGGCTACACCTTC. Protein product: CASSLAVNYGYTF.

The CDR3 here is CASSLVKLAGMNTEAFF. The CDR3 bases are TGCGCCAGCAGCTTGGTAAAGCTGGCCGGCATGAACACTGAAGCTTTCTTT. This sequence joins TRBV5-1 and TRBJ1-1; no firm D call. The CDR3 is 17 residues long. Trimming cost V 0 bases and J 0 bases, with 15 bases left between them. CDR1 and CDR2 (germline): SGHRS, YFSETQ.

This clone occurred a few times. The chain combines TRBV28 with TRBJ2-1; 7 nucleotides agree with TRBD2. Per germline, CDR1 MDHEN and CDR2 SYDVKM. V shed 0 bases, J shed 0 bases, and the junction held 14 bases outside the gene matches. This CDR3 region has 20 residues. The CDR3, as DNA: TGTGCCAGCAGTTTATGGGGGGGAGCTGGGCTAGCGGACTCCTACAATGAGCAGTTCTTC. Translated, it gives CASSLWGGAGLADSYNEQFF.

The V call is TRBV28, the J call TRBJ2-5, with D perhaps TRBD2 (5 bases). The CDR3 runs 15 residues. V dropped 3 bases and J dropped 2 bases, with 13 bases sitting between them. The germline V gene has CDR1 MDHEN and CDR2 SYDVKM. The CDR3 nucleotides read TGTGCCAGCAGTTTCCGCGACGGCGGGCAAGAGACCCAGTACTTC. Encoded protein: CASSFRDGGQETQYF.

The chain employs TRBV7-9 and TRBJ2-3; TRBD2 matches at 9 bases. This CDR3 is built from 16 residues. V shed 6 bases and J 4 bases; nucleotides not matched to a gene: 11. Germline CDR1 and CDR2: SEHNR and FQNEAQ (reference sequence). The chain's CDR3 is CASSLLRGRAADTQYF. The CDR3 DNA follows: TGTGCCAGCAGTTTACTACGCGGGAGGGCGGCAGATACGCAGTATTTT. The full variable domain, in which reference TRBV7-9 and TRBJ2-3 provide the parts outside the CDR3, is DTGVSQNPRHKITKRGQNVTFRCDPISEHNRLYWYRQTLGQGPEFLTYFQNEAQLEKSRLLSDRFSAERPKGSFSTLEIQRTEQGDSAMYLCASSLLRGRAADTQYFGPGTRLTVL.

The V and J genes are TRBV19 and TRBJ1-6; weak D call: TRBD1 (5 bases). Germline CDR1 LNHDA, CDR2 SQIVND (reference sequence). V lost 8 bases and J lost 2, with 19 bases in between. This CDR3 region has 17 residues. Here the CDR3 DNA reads TGTGCCAGTGAAGAGACAGTCCCCTTTACCTATAATTCACCCCTCCACTTT. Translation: CASEETVPFTYNSPLHF.

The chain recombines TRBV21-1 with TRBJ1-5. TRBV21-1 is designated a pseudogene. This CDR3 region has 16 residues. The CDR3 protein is CASSKGRVRSNQPQHF. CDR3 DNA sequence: TGTGCCAGCAGCAAAGGTAGGGTGCGGAGCAATCAGCCCCAGCATTTT.

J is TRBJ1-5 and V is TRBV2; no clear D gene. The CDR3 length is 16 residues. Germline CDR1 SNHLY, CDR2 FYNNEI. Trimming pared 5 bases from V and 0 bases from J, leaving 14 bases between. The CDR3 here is CASSSSDGYSNQPQHF. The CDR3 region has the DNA TGTGCCAGCAGTTCTTCAGACGGATATAGCAATCAGCCCCAGCATTTT.